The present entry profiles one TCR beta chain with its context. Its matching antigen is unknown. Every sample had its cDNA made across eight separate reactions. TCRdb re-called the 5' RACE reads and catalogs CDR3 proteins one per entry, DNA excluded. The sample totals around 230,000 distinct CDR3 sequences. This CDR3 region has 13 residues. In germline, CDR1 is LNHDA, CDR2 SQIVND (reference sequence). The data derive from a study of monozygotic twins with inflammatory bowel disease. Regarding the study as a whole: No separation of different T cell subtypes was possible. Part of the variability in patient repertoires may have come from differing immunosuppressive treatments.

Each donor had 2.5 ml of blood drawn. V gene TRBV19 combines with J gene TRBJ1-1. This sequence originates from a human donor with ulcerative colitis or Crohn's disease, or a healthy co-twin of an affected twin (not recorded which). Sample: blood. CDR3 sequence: CASTPYMNTEAFF.